This T cell receptor beta chain stems from a study of beta chain features in type 1 diabetes. The study's findings and limits: In type 1 diabetes patients, VDJ junctions had fewer insertions; deletions at these junctions were more frequent. Shorter templates may be favored by PCR, equally so in patients and controls.

Each population that was sorted was more than 98% pure. Of the isolated RNA, all was reverse transcribed, and so the sequenced material was expressed TCRB transcripts. Several million reads were obtained on average from naive, central memory and regulatory T cell samples. Data came from immunoSEQ multiplex PCR; TCRdb stores just in-frame clones and leaves some out. This sample has 130,000 to 150,000 clones, with 8% to 13% found just once. This clone was detected only a few times. Its cognate antigen is unknown. Sequencing was performed on naive CD4+ T cells from blood. The sequence came from a man between 18 and 29 years old in good health.

The CDR3 region is CASSWTAGQGGGAFF. The CDR3 region has the DNA TGCGCCAGCAGCTGGACGGCGGGACAGGGTGGAGGGGCTTTCTTT. The V call is TRBV5-1, the J call TRBJ1-1; 9 bases line up with TRBD1. The CDR3 has 15 residues. The germline V gene encodes CDR1 SGHRS and CDR2 YFSETQ. V gave up 3 bases and J gave up 11 bases; unmatched junction bases: 14.